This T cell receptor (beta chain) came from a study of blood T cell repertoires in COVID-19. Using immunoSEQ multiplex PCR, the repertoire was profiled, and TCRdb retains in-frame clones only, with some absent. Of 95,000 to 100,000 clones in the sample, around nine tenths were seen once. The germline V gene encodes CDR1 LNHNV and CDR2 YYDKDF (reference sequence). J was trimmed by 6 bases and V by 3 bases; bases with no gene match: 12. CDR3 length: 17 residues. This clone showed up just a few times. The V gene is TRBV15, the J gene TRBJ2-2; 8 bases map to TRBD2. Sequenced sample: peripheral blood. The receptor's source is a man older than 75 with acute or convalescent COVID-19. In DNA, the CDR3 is TGTGCCACCAGCAGCGCCGGGACTAGTTTTGGGGCCGGGGAGCTGTTTTTT. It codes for CATSSAGTSFGAGELFF.